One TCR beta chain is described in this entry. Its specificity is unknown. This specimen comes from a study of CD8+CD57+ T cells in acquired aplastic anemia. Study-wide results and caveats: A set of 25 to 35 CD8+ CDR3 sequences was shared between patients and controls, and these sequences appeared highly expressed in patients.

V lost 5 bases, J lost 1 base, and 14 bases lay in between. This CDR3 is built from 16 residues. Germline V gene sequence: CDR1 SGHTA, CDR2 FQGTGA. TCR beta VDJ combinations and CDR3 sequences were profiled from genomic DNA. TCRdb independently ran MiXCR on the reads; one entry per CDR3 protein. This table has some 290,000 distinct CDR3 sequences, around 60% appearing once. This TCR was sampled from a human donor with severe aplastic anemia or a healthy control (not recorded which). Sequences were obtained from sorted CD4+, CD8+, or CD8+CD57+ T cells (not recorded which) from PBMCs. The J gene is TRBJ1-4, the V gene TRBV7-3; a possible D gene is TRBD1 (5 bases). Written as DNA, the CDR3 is TGTGCCAGCAGCCAAGGGGCGGGGGGAACTAATGAAAAACTGTTTTTT. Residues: CASSQGAGGTNEKLFF.